This T cell receptor (beta chain) stems from a study of T cells after yellow fever vaccination. V was clipped by 3 bases and J by 4 bases, with 6 bases between them. Per germline, CDR1 DFQATT and CDR2 SNEGSKA (reference sequence). The CDR3 contains 11 residues. Notes on the study in general: Primary-vaccination clones mostly resurfaced post-booster (just under 98% CD4, more than 85% CD8).

As to this clonotype: Its antigen remains unknown.

They built TCR cDNA with 5'RACE template switching, a step that put in a universal primer site and UMIs. TCRdb re-called the 5' RACE reads with MiXCR, one entry per CDR3 protein. The sample shows a few hundred thousand distinct CDR3 sequences, 6.8% of them seen only once. This chain links TRBV20-1 with TRBJ2-5, with a possible D match to TRBD2 (5 bases). This receptor was taken from a man between 18 and 35 years old who received the YFV17D yellow fever vaccine. The specimen comprised PBMCs, sampled more than 40 days after the first yellow fever vaccination. The CDR3 nucleotides are TGCAGTGCTAGCGGGGTAGAGACCCAGTACTTC. The encoded protein is CSASGVETQYF.